The clone carrying this T cell receptor beta chain has only a few counts. Only in-frame clones appear in the TCRdb table, and some are missing; sequencing was by immunoSEQ multiplex PCR. The sample shows under 400,000 clones, 65% to 90% of them seen only once. These data come from a study of blood T cell repertoires in COVID-19. Whole-study context: T cells, B-cell-depleted T cells, or PBMCs provided the cDNA or gDNA that served as material.

This receptor was identified in a woman in her 40s with acute COVID-19. The sequencing input was PBMCs or T cells enriched from blood (not recorded which).

Written as DNA, the CDR3 is TGTGCCAGCAGTTCTACCCCAGGGGGCGCGAGGACTGAAGCTTTCTTT. This translates into CASSSTPGGARTEAFF. The rearrangement links TRBV6-6 to TRBJ1-1; 8 bases are a match to TRBD1. Germline CDR1 and CDR2: MNHNY and SVGAGI (reference sequence). V lost 4 bases to trimming and J lost 5 bases; unmatched junction nucleotides: 12. The CDR3 length is 16 residues.